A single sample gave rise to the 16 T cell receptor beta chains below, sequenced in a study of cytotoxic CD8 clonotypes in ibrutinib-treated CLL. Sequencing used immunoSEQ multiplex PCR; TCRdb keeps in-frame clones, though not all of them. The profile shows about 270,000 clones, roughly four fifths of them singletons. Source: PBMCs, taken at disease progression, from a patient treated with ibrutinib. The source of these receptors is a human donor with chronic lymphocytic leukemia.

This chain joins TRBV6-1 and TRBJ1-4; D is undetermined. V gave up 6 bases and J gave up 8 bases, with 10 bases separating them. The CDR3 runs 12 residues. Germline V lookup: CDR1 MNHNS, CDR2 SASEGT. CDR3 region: CASRRMGEKLFF. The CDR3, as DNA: TGTGCCAGCAGGCGGATGGGGGAAAAACTGTTTTTT.

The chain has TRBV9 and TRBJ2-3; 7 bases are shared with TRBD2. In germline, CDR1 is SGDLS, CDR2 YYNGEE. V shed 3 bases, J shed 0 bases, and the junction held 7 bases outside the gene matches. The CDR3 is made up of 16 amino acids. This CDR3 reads CASSGSGGTSTDTQYF. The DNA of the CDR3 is TGTGCCAGCAGCGGATCGGGAGGAACTAGCACAGATACGCAGTATTTT.

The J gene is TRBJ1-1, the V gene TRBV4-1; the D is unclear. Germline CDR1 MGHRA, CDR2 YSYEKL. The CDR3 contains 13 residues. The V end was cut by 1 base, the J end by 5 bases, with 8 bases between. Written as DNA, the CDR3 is TGCGCCAGCAGCCAAGGGGGAAGGACTGAAGCTTTCTTT. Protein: CASSQGGRTEAFF.

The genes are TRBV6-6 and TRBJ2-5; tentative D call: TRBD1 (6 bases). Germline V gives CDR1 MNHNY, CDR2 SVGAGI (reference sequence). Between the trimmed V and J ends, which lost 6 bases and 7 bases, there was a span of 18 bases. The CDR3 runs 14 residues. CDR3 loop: CASSTGPPRVTQYF. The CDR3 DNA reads TGTGCCAGCAGCACAGGGCCACCAAGAGTGACCCAGTACTTC.

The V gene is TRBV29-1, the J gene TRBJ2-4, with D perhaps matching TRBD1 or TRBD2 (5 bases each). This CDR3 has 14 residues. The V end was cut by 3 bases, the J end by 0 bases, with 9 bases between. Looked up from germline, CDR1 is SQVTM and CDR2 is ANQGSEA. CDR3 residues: CSVEGVLAKNIQYF. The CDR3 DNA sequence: TGCAGCGTTGAGGGGGTGTTAGCCAAAAACATTCAGTACTTC. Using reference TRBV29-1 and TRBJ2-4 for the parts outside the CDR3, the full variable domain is SAVISQKPSRDICQRGTSLTIQCQVDSQVTMMFWYRQQPGQSLTLIATANQGSEATYESGFVIDKFPISRPNLTFSTLTVSNMSPEDSSIYLCSVEGVLAKNIQYFGAGTRLSVL.

In DNA, the CDR3 is TGTGCCAGCAGTAGACTAGCGGGATTTTTCTATGAGCAGTTCTTC. Its protein product is CASSRLAGFFYEQFF. The chain uses TRBV27 and TRBJ2-1; 11 bases are a match to TRBD2. This CDR3 spans 15 amino acids. Germline CDR1 is MNHEY and CDR2 is SMNVEV (reference sequence). V was clipped by 5 bases and J by 8 bases; unmatched bases: 8.

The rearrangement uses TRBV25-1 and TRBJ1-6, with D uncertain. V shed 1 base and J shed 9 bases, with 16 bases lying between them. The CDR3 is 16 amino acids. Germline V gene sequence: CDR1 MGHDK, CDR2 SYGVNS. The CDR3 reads CASSELGVAVGSPLHF. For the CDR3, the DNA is TGTGCCAGCAGTGAATTAGGAGTTGCAGTTGGTTCACCCCTCCACTTT.

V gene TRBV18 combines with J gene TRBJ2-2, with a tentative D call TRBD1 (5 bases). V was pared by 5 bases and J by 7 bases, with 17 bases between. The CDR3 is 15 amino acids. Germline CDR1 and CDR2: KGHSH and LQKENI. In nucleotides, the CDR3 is TGTGCCAGCTCATCTACAGGAGAGACACGCGGGGAGCTGTTTTTT. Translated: CASSSTGETRGELFF.

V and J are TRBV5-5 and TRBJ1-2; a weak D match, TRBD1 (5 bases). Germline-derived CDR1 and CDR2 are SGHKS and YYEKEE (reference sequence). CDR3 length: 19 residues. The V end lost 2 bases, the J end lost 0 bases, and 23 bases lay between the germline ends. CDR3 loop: CASSFRDLTAYRANYGYTF. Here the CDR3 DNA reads TGTGCCAGCAGCTTTAGGGACCTTACCGCGTACCGCGCTAACTATGGCTACACCTTC. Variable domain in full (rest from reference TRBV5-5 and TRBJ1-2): DAGVTQSPTHLIKTRGQQVTLRCSPISGHKSVSWYQQVLGQGPQFIFQYYEKEERGRGNFPDRFSARQFPNYSSELNVNALLLGDSALYLCASSFRDLTAYRANYGYTFGSGTRLTVV.

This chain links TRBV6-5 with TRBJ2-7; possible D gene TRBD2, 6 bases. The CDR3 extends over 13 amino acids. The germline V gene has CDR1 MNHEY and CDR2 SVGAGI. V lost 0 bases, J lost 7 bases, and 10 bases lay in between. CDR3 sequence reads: CASSYSWGVEQYF. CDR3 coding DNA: TGTGCCAGCAGTTACTCCTGGGGGGTAGAGCAGTACTTC.

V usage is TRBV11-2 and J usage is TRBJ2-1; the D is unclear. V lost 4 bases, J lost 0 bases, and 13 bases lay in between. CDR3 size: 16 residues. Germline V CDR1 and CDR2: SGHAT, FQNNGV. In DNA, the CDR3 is TGTGCCAGCAGCTCCAGAGTTATGAGCTCCTACAATGAGCAGTTCTTC. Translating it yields CASSSRVMSSYNEQFF. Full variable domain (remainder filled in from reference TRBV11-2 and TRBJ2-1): EAGVAQSPRYKIIEKRQSVAFWCNPISGHATLYWYQQILGQGPKLLIQFQNNGVVDDSQLPKDRFSAERLKGVDSTLKIQPAKLEDSAVYLCASSSRVMSSYNEQFFGPGTRLTVL.

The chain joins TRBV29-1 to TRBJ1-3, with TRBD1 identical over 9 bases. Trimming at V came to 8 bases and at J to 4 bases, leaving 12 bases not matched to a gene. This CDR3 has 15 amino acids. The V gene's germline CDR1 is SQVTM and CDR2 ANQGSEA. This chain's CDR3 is CSLSRDRDGGNTIYF. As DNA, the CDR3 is TGCAGCCTCAGCCGGGACAGGGATGGAGGAAACACCATATATTTT. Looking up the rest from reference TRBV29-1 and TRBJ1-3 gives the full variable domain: SAVISQKPSRDICQRGTSLTIQCQVDSQVTMMFWYRQQPGQSLTLIATANQGSEATYESGFVIDKFPISRPNLTFSTLTVSNMSPEDSSIYLCSLSRDRDGGNTIYFGEGSWLTVV.

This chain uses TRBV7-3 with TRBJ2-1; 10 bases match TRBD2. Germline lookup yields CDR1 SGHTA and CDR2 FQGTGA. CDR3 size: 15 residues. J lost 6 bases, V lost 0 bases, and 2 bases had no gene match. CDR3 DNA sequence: TGTGCCAGCAGCTTAACTAGCGGGGGGCCCAATGAGCAGTTCTTC. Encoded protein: CASSLTSGGPNEQFF.

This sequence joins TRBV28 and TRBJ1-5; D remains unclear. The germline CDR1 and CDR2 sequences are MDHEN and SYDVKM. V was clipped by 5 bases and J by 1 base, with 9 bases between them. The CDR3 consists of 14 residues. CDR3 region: CASSRDLSNQPQHF. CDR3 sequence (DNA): TGTGCCAGCAGTCGTGACTTGAGCAATCAGCCCCAGCATTTT.

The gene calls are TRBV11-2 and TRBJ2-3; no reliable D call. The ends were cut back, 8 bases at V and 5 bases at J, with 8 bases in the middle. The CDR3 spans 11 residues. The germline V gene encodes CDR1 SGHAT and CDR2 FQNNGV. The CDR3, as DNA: TGTGCCAGCCGCCTGGGAGATACGCAGTATTTT. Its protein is CASRLGDTQYF.

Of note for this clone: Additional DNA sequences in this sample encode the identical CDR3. CDR3 protein: CASSLILAGVDEQFF. Written as DNA, the CDR3 is TGTGCCAGCAGCTTAATACTAGCGGGAGTGGATGAGCAGTTCTTC. The chain joins TRBV7-3 to TRBJ2-1; TRBD2 aligns across 11 bases. CDR1 and CDR2 (germline): SGHTA, FQGTGA. The ends lost 1 base at V and 8 bases at J; junction bases unmatched: 4. CDR3 size: 15 residues.